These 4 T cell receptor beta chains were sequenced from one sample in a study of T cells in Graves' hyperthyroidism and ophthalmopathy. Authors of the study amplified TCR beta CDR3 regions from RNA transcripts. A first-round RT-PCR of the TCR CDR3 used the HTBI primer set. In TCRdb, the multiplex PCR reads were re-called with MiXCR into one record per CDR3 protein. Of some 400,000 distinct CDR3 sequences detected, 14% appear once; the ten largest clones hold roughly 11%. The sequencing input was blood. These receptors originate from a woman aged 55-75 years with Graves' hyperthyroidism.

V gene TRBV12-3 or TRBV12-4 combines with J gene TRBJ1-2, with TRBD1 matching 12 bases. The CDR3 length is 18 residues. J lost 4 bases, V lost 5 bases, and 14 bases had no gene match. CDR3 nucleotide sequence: TGTGCCAGCAGTCCCACCTCCGGGACAGGGGGCTACGGCTATGGCTACACCTTC. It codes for CASSPTSGTGGYGYGYTF.

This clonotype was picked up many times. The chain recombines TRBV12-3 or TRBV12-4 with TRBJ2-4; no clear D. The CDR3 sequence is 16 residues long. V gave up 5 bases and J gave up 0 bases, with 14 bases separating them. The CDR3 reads CASSPLGVLAKNIQYF. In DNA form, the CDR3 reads TGTGCCAGCAGTCCCCTCGGAGTTCTAGCCAAAAACATTCAGTACTTC.

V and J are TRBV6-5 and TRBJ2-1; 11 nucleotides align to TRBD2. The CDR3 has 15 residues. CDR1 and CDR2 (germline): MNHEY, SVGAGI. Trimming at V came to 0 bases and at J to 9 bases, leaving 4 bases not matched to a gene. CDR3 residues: CASSYSRTSGREQFF. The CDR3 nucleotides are TGTGCCAGCAGTTACTCGAGGACTAGCGGGCGTGAGCAGTTCTTC.

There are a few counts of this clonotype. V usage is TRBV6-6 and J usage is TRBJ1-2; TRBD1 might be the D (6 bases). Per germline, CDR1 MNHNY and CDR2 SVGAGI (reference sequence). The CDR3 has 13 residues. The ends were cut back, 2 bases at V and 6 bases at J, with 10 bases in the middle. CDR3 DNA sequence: TGTGCCAGCAGTTACCTAACAGGGCATGGCTACACCTTC. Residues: CASSYLTGHGYTF.